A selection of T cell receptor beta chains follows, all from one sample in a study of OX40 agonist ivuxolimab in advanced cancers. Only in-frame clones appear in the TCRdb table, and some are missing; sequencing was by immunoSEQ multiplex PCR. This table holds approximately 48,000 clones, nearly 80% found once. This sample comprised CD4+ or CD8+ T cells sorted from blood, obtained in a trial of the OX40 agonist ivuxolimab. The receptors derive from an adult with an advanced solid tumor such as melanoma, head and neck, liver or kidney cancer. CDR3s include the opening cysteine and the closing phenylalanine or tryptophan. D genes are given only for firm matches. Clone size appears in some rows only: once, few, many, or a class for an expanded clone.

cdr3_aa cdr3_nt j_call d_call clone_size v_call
CASSYTGFTEAFF TGCGCCAGCAGTTATACAGGATTCACTGAAGCTTTCTTT TRBJ1-1 - - TRBV10-1
CASSPQGQGGNSPLHF TGTGCCAGCTCACCACAGGGACAGGGAGGGAATTCACCCCTCCACTTT TRBJ1-6 TRBD1 few TRBV18
CASSVEMNTEAFF TGTGCCAGCAGTGTGGAGATGAACACTGAAGCTTTCTTT TRBJ1-1 - few TRBV6-1
CATAQGGDHEQYF TGTGCCACCGCCCAGGGGGGGGACCACGAGCAGTACTTC TRBJ2-7 - - TRBV10-3
CSVGRNRGEQYF TGCAGCGTTGGAAGAAACAGGGGCGAGCAGTACTTC TRBJ2-7 TRBD1 once TRBV29-1
CASSVRLAGTTGELFF TGTGCCAGCTCTGTGCGACTAGCGGGGACCACCGGGGAGCTGTTTTTT TRBJ2-2 TRBD2 - TRBV18
CASSLDGVGGSSTDTQYF TGTGCCAGCAGCTTAGACGGGGTGGGAGGCTCAAGCACAGATACGCAGTATTTT TRBJ2-3 - once TRBV7-2
CASSVAGQNNEQFF TGTGCCAGCAGCGTAGCGGGACAGAACAATGAGCAGTTCTTC TRBJ2-1 TRBD1 - TRBV9
CASSSSGLAFQETQYF TGTGCCAGCAGTTCGTCGGGACTAGCGTTTCAAGAGACCCAGTACTTC TRBJ2-5 TRBD2 few TRBV27
CASSLMGEGETQYF TGCGCCAGCAGCTTGATGGGGGAGGGAGAGACCCAGTACTTC TRBJ2-5 TRBD2 - TRBV5-1
CATSRDSPLGNSPLHF TGTGCCACCAGCAGAGATTCCCCCTTGGGGAATTCACCCCTCCACTTT TRBJ1-6 - - TRBV15
CASSLLQGASGYTF TGTGCCAGCAGCTTACTGCAGGGGGCGTCCGGCTACACCTTC TRBJ1-2 TRBD1 - TRBV7-2
CASSQDQITAGGSDTQYF TGTGCCAGCAGCCAAGATCAGATAACGGCGGGAGGTTCAGATACGCAGTATTTT TRBJ2-3 TRBD2 - TRBV4-2
CSVWTGSNQPQHF TGCAGCGTTTGGACGGGGAGCAATCAGCCCCAGCATTTT TRBJ1-5 - - TRBV29-1
CASSQLSRDRGHGYTF TGTGCCAGCAGCCAACTGTCCCGGGACAGGGGGCATGGCTACACCTTC TRBJ1-2 TRBD1 - TRBV4-2
CASSLVQGMAYEQYF TGTGCCAGCAGCTTAGTACAGGGGATGGCCTACGAGCAGTACTTC TRBJ2-7 TRBD1 - TRBV7-2
CASSPTWRGGPHEQFF TGTGCCAGCAGCCCAACGTGGCGGGGGGGCCCCCATGAGCAGTTCTTC TRBJ2-1 TRBD2 - TRBV11-2
CASSGGSVNTEAFF TGTGCCAGCAGTGGGGGCTCCGTTAACACTGAAGCTTTCTTT TRBJ1-1 - - TRBV27
CASSLGAGRVAGELFF TGCGCCAGCAGCCTCGGAGCAGGGAGGGTAGCCGGGGAGCTGTTTTTT TRBJ2-2 TRBD2 once TRBV4-1
CASSPTRQGASYEQYF TGTGCCAGCAGCCCGACACGTCAGGGGGCCTCCTACGAGCAGTACTTC TRBJ2-7 TRBD1 - TRBV7-8
CASSLAAQYF TGTGCCAGCAGCCTCGCGGCCCAGTACTTC TRBJ2-5 - once TRBV5-4
CASSGVAQSNQPQHF TGTGCCAGCAGCGGAGTCGCACAAAGCAATCAGCCCCAGCATTTT TRBJ1-5 - - TRBV7-9
CASSPTGLHGYTF TGTGCCAGCAGTCCGACAGGGTTACATGGCTACACCTTC TRBJ1-2 TRBD1 - TRBV6-4
CASSLLGLDNTGELFF TGTGCCAGCAGCTTACTGGGACTAGATAACACCGGGGAGCTGTTTTTT TRBJ2-2 TRBD2 - TRBV7-2
CASSYSGKDTQYF TGTGCCAGCAGTTACTCGGGGAAAGATACGCAGTATTTT TRBJ2-3 - few TRBV6-6
CASSLGLVPDTQYF TGTGCCAGCAGCTTAGGACTAGTCCCAGATACGCAGTATTTT TRBJ2-3 - - TRBV11-3
CASGTGTSGGAGLETQYF TGTGCTAGTGGTACAGGGACTAGCGGGGGGGCCGGTCTAGAGACCCAGTACTTC TRBJ2-5 TRBD2 - TRBV12-5
CASSIKSGAGGLAEQFF TGTGCCAGCTCCATAAAATCCGGAGCGGGAGGGCTTGCTGAGCAGTTCTTC TRBJ2-1 TRBD2 once TRBV18
CASSPRDWGTGAPKQYF TGTGCCAGCTCACCACGCGACTGGGGGACAGGGGCCCCGAAGCAGTACTTC TRBJ2-7 TRBD1 few TRBV18
CASSKGKAGRQTQYF TGTGCCAGCAGCAAAGGTAAGGCTGGGAGGCAGACCCAGTACTTC TRBJ2-5 - - TRBV21-1
CASRLDTSFEKLFF TGTGCCAGCCGCTTGGACACGAGTTTTGAAAAACTGTTTTTT TRBJ1-4 - - TRBV28
CASSLGGQGVDYGYTF TGTGCCAGCAGCTTAGGGGGACAGGGGGTAGACTATGGCTACACCTTC TRBJ1-2 TRBD1 - TRBV7-2
CASSLSQFDTQYF TGTGCCAGCAGTTTATCGCAGTTTGATACGCAGTATTTT TRBJ2-3 - - TRBV27
CASSRDSASKNIQYF TGTGCCAGCAGCAGGGACAGCGCCTCCAAAAACATTCAGTACTTC TRBJ2-4 TRBD1 few TRBV28
CASSLYRLYEQYF TGTGCCAGCAGCTTGTACAGACTCTACGAGCAGTACTTC TRBJ2-7 - - TRBV5-6
CASRHRDSYEQYF TGTGCCAGCAGGCACAGGGATTCCTACGAGCAGTACTTC TRBJ2-7 - large TRBV6-5
CASSIGGSGNTIYF TGTGCCAGTAGTATTGGTGGCTCTGGAAACACCATATATTTT TRBJ1-3 - - TRBV19
CASSRARISYEQYF TGTGCCAGCAGTCGAGCCAGAATCTCCTACGAGCAGTACTTC TRBJ2-7 - - TRBV5-6
CASSERASGYSYEQYF TGTGCCAGCAGTGAACGGGCTAGCGGTTACTCCTACGAGCAGTACTTC TRBJ2-7 TRBD2 - TRBV6-1
CASSPGTSGGAQETQYF TGTGCCAGCAGCCCAGGGACTAGCGGGGGGGCCCAGGAGACCCAGTACTTC TRBJ2-5 TRBD2 - TRBV7-9
CASSGTGAWSNQPQHF TGTGCCAGCAGTGGGACAGGGGCGTGGAGCAATCAGCCCCAGCATTTT TRBJ1-5 TRBD1 - TRBV6-1